This T cell receptor (beta chain) came from a study of cytomegalovirus exposure and HLA in healthy donors. Study details: Earlier results showed roughly 120 million unique TCR beta sequences derived from approximately 170 million T cells. General observations from the study: Productive rates of about 87% or about 30% were seen for most TCR beta V segments in an earlier analysis.

The sample holds one count of this clone. Its antigen remains unidentified. Deletions cut 5 bases from V and 2 bases from J, with 13 bases between. CDR3 length: 14 amino acids. Germline V gene lookup returns CDR1 GTSNPN and CDR2 SVGIG (reference sequence). The donors comprised healthy bone marrow donors. The PCR employed 60 Vbeta primers together with 13 Jbeta primers. Profiling relied on immunoSEQ multiplex PCR, and the TCRdb table lists in-frame clones only, not all of them. The sample includes roughly 180,000 clones, approximately 83% seen only once; the top ten take roughly 9.3%. The sample comprised PBMCs. This rearrangement joins TRBV30 to TRBJ1-3; D remains ambiguous. The TCR originated in a man aged 18 to 29 in good health and CMV-seropositive. The CDR3 spells CAWGGLETGNTIYF. CDR3 DNA sequence: TGTGCCTGGGGCGGACTGGAAACTGGAAACACCATATATTTT. The full variable domain, its missing parts supplied by reference TRBV30 and TRBJ1-3, is SQTIHQWPATLVQPVGSPLSLECTVEGTSNPNLYWYRQAAGRGLQLLFYSVGIGQISSEVPQNLSASRPQDRQFILSSKKLLLSDSGFYLCAWGGLETGNTIYFGEGSWLTVV.